Listed below are T cell receptor beta chains from one sample, sequenced in a study of T cell responses to AZD1222 COVID-19 vaccine. Some clones are missing from TCRdb's copy, which holds only in-frame ones; the method was immunoSEQ multiplex PCR. The repertoire holds over 70,000 clones, with more than 70% as singletons. Here the sequenced sample was peripheral blood, taken 28 days after the second AZD1222 dose. These receptors were taken from an adult who received the AZD1222 COVID-19 vaccine. Each CDR3 is given with its conserved first and last residue. D genes are given only for firm matches. Expanded clones get a size class; other rows say once, few or many, or leave the size out.

clone size: NA; D gene: NA; V gene: TRBV11-3; J gene: TRBJ2-5; CDR3 protein: CASSFTQYQETQYF; CDR3 DNA: TGTGCCAGCAGCTTCACACAGTACCAAGAGACCCAGTACTTC
clone size: NA; D gene: TRBD1; V gene: TRBV6-5; J gene: TRBJ1-2; CDR3 protein: CASRIDQGAYGYTF; CDR3 DNA: TGTGCCAGCAGAATTGACCAGGGGGCCTATGGCTACACCTTC
clone size: few; D gene: NA; V gene: TRBV6-2/TRBV6-3; J gene: TRBJ2-1; CDR3 protein: CASSYLGDPNEQFF; CDR3 DNA: TGTGCCAGCAGTTACTTAGGGGATCCGAATGAGCAGTTCTTC
clone size: once; D gene: NA; V gene: TRBV19; J gene: TRBJ1-5; CDR3 protein: CASSIEDRYRESNQPQHF; CDR3 DNA: TGTGCCAGTAGTATTGAGGATCGCTACAGGGAAAGCAATCAGCCCCAGCATTTT
clone size: NA; D gene: NA; V gene: TRBV25-1; J gene: TRBJ1-2; CDR3 protein: CANSQDKGYTF; CDR3 DNA: TGTGCCAACAGCCAGGACAAAGGCTACACCTTC
clone size: NA; D gene: TRBD1; V gene: TRBV25-1; J gene: TRBJ2-3; CDR3 protein: CASSGGTGGADTQYF; CDR3 DNA: TGTGCCAGCAGTGGAGGGACAGGGGGAGCAGATACGCAGTATTTT
clone size: NA; D gene: NA; V gene: TRBV19; J gene: TRBJ1-3; CDR3 protein: CASSRSRTGNTIYF; CDR3 DNA: TGTGCCAGTAGTAGATCACGGACTGGAAACACCATATATTTT
clone size: NA; D gene: TRBD1; V gene: TRBV6-5; J gene: TRBJ1-1; CDR3 protein: CASSYLTGEEDTEAFF; CDR3 DNA: TGTGCCAGCAGTTATTTGACAGGGGAGGAAGACACTGAAGCTTTCTTT
clone size: once; D gene: TRBD1; V gene: TRBV27; J gene: TRBJ2-7; CDR3 protein: CASSKRTGGDEQYF; CDR3 DNA: TGTGCCAGCAGTAAAAGGACAGGTGGGGACGAGCAGTACTTC
clone size: NA; D gene: TRBD1; V gene: TRBV5-8; J gene: TRBJ1-1; CDR3 protein: CASRTPPGTERNTEAFF; CDR3 DNA: TGTGCCAGCAGGACACCCCCCGGGACAGAGAGGAACACTGAAGCTTTCTTT
clone size: once; D gene: NA; V gene: TRBV5-4; J gene: TRBJ2-3; CDR3 protein: CASSPQLSTDTQYF; CDR3 DNA: TGTGCCAGCAGCCCCCAACTGAGCACAGATACGCAGTATTTT
clone size: NA; D gene: TRBD2; V gene: TRBV6-1; J gene: TRBJ2-3; CDR3 protein: CASSERLAGVLSTDTQYF; CDR3 DNA: TGTGCCAGCAGTGAAAGGCTAGCGGGGGTCCTGAGCACAGATACGCAGTATTTT
clone size: NA; D gene: NA; V gene: TRBV5-1; J gene: TRBJ1-5; CDR3 protein: CASSKTGGGQPQHF; CDR3 DNA: TGCGCCAGCAGCAAGACCGGGGGAGGTCAGCCCCAGCATTTT
clone size: NA; D gene: NA; V gene: TRBV30; J gene: TRBJ2-7; CDR3 protein: CAWSVTYEQYF; CDR3 DNA: TGTGCCTGGAGTGTTACCTACGAGCAGTACTTC
clone size: few; D gene: NA; V gene: TRBV9; J gene: TRBJ1-2; CDR3 protein: CASSEGLGQQVNNYGYTF; CDR3 DNA: TGTGCCAGCAGCGAGGGGCTGGGACAACAAGTTAACAACTATGGCTACACCTTC
clone size: NA; D gene: NA; V gene: TRBV12-3/TRBV12-4; J gene: TRBJ1-3; CDR3 protein: CAVHWGNTIYF; CDR3 DNA: TGTGCCGTACATTGGGGAAACACCATATATTTT
clone size: NA; D gene: TRBD1; V gene: TRBV24-1; J gene: TRBJ2-5; CDR3 protein: CATSDPGQGAGETQYF; CDR3 DNA: TGTGCCACCAGTGATCCGGGACAGGGGGCCGGAGAGACCCAGTACTTC
clone size: NA; D gene: NA; V gene: TRBV6-5; J gene: TRBJ1-1; CDR3 protein: CASSPDRTEAFF; CDR3 DNA: TGTGCCAGCAGCCCAGACAGGACTGAAGCTTTCTTT
clone size: NA; D gene: TRBD2; V gene: TRBV4-2; J gene: TRBJ2-5; CDR3 protein: CASSPAGLVQETQYF; CDR3 DNA: TGTGCCAGCAGTCCGGCGGGACTAGTTCAAGAGACCCAGTACTTC
clone size: once; D gene: TRBD1; V gene: TRBV30; J gene: TRBJ2-1; CDR3 protein: CAWTGGYNEQFF; CDR3 DNA: TGTGCCTGGACAGGGGGTTACAATGAGCAGTTCTTC
clone size: NA; D gene: TRBD2; V gene: TRBV7-8; J gene: TRBJ2-3; CDR3 protein: CASSRVSGGYTDTQYF; CDR3 DNA: TGTGCCAGCAGCCGAGTTAGCGGGGGGTACACAGATACGCAGTATTTT
clone size: few; D gene: NA; V gene: TRBV14; J gene: TRBJ2-1; CDR3 protein: CASSQVTRYNEQFF; CDR3 DNA: TGTGCCAGCAGCCAAGTAACCAGGTACAATGAGCAGTTCTTC
clone size: once; D gene: NA; V gene: TRBV6-2/TRBV6-3; J gene: TRBJ1-1; CDR3 protein: CASSWTGTGTEAFF; CDR3 DNA: TGTGCCAGCAGCTGGACGGGAACGGGGACTGAAGCTTTCTTT
clone size: NA; D gene: NA; V gene: TRBV9; J gene: TRBJ1-5; CDR3 protein: CASSASSSNQPQHF; CDR3 DNA: TGTGCCAGCAGCGCTAGTAGTAGCAATCAGCCCCAGCATTTT
clone size: NA; D gene: NA; V gene: TRBV6-5; J gene: TRBJ1-6; CDR3 protein: CASSLSVYNSPLHF; CDR3 DNA: TGTGCCAGCAGTCTCAGTGTATATAATTCACCCCTCCACTTT
clone size: NA; D gene: TRBD2; V gene: TRBV6-5; J gene: TRBJ2-7; CDR3 protein: CASRVLAGGFEQYF; CDR3 DNA: TGTGCCAGCAGGGTTCTAGCGGGGGGCTTCGAGCAGTACTTC
clone size: NA; D gene: NA; V gene: TRBV6-5; J gene: TRBJ2-1; CDR3 protein: CASSYGNEQFF; CDR3 DNA: TGTGCCAGCAGTTACGGCAATGAGCAGTTCTTC